This TCR beta chain is from a study of low-dose radiotherapy and immunotherapy resistance in tumors. The CDR3 runs 13 residues. Germline V CDR1 and CDR2: SNHLY, FYNNEI. The V gene lost 7 bases and the J gene lost 3 bases, with 11 bases spanning the gap. With TRAV- and TRBV-specific primers, first-strand cDNA was made, covering the alpha and beta chains. Amplification of TCRs used a constant-region primer and V-primer adapter for around 18 PCR cycles. TCRdb redid the calling of the reads with MiXCR, one entry per CDR3 protein. The sample lists just over 90,000 distinct CDR3 sequences, 20% seen once, with 13% in the top ten. This clonotype was detected ten times or more. The time point: after trial treatment. Treatment in this sample: LDRT plus nivolumab, ipilimumab, low-dose cyclophosphamide and aspirin (RACIN trial).

Sequenced here: PBMCs, sampled after low-dose radiotherapy plus immunotherapy. The TCR sequence derives from a female donor with ovarian cancer. This chain uses TRBV2 with TRBJ2-3; possible D gene TRBD2, 7 bases. The CDR3 region is CASKGGGTDTQYF. DNA for the CDR3: TGTGCCAGCAAGGGGGGGGGGACAGATACGCAGTATTTT.